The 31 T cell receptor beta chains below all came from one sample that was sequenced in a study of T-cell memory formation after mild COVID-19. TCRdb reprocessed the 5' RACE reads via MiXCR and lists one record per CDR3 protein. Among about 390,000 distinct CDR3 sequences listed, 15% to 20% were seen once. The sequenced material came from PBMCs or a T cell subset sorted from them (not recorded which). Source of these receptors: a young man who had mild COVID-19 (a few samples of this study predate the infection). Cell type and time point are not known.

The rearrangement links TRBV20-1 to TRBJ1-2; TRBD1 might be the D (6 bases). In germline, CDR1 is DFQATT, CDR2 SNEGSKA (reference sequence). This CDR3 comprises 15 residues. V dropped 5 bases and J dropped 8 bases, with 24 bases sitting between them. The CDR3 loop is CSAGGRGRAKEGYTF. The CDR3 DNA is TGCAGTGCTGGGGGCCGGGGCAGGGCCAAGGAGGGCTACACCTTC.

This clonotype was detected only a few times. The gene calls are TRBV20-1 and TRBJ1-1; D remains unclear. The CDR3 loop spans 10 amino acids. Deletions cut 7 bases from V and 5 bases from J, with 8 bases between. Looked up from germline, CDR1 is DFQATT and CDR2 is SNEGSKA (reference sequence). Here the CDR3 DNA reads TGCAGTGGAGCTTGGACTGAAGCTTTCTTT. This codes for CSGAWTEAFF.

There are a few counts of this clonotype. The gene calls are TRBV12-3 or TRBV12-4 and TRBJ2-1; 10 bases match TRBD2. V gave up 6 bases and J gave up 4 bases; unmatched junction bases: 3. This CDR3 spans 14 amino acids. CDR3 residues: CASRAGGGYNEQFF. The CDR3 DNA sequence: TGTGCCAGCAGAGCGGGGGGGGGTTACAATGAGCAGTTCTTC.

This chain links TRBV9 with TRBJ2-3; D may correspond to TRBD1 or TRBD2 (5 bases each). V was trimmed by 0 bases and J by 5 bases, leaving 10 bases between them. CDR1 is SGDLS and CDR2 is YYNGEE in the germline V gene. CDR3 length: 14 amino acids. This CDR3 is CASSVGDERDTQYF. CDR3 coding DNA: TGTGCCAGCAGCGTAGGGGACGAGAGAGATACGCAGTATTTT.

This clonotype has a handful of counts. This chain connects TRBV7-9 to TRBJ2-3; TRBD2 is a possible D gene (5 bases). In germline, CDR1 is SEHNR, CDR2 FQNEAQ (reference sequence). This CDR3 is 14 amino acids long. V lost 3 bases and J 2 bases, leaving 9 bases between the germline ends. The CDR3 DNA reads TGTGCCAGCAGCTTTAGCGACCCCACAGATACGCAGTATTTT. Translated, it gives CASSFSDPTDTQYF.

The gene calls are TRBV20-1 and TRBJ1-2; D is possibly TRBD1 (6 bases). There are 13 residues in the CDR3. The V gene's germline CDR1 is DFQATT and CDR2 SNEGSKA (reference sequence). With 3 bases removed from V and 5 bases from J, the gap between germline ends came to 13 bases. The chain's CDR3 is CSARQGISYGYTF. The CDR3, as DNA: TGCAGTGCTAGGCAGGGGATCAGTTATGGCTACACCTTC.

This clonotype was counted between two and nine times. The DNA of the CDR3 is TGCGCCAGCAGCTTGGCAGGTCCGGGCATGAACACTGAAGCTTTCTTT. Protein: CASSLAGPGMNTEAFF. The genes are TRBV5-1 and TRBJ1-1; D is unclear. CDR3 length: 16 amino acids. Per germline, CDR1 SGHRS and CDR2 YFSETQ. V was pared by 0 bases and J by 0 bases, with 12 bases between.

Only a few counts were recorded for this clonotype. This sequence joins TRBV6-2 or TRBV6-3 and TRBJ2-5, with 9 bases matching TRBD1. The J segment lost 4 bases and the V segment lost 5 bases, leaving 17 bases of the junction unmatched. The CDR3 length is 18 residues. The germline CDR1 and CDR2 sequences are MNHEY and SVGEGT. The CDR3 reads CASSNRDRVLRWSETQYF. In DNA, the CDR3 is TGTGCCAGCAGTAACCGGGACAGGGTTCTACGTTGGTCAGAGACCCAGTACTTC.

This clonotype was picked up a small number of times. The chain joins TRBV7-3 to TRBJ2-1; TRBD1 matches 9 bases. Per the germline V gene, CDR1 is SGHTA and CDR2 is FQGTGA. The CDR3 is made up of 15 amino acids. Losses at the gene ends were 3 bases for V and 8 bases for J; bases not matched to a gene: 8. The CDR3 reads CASSFTGGTSYEQFF. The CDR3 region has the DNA TGTGCCAGCAGCTTTACAGGGGGCACTAGCTATGAGCAGTTCTTC.

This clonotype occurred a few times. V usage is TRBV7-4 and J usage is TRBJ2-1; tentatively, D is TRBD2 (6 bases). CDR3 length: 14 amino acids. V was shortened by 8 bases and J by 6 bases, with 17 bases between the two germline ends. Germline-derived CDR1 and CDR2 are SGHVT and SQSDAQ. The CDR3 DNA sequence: TGTGCCAGCGCGACGGAGGGGATTCTCAATGAGCAGTTCTTC. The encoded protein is CASATEGILNEQFF. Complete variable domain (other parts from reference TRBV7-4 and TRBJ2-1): GAGVSQSPRYKVAKRGRDVALRCDSISGHVTLYWYRQTLGQGSEVLTYSQSDAQRDKSGRPSGRFSAERPERSVSTLKIQRTEQGDSAVYLCASATEGILNEQFFGPGTRLTVL.

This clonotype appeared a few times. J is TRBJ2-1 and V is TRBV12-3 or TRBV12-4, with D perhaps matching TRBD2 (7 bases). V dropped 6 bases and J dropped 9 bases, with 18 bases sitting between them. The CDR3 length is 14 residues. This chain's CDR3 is CASRFGGGAGEQFF. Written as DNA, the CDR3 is TGTGCCAGCAGATTTGGTGGGGGGGCCGGTGAGCAGTTCTTC.

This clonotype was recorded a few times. The CDR3 DNA reads as TGCGCCAGCAGCATAAACTCGGGACAGCAAAACATTCAGTACTTC. Translation: CASSINSGQQNIQYF. The V gene is TRBV5-1, the J gene TRBJ2-4, with TRBD1 matching 7 bases. The V gene end was trimmed by 4 bases and the J gene end by 5 bases; junction bases not matched to a gene: 9. This CDR3 is built from 15 residues. CDR1 SGHRS and CDR2 YFSETQ come from the germline V gene.

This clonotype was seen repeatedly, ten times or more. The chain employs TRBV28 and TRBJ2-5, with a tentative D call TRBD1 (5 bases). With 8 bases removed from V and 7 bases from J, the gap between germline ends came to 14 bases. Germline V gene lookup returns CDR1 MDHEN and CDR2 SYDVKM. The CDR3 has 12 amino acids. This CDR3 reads CASRAGRRTQYF. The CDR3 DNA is TGTGCCAGCCGAGCAGGGCGCAGGACCCAGTACTTC.

In nucleotides, the CDR3 is TGCAGCGGTTCCGGAGGGGCCGGGGAGCTGTTTTTT. Protein: CSGSGGAGELFF. V gene TRBV29-1 combines with J gene TRBJ2-2, with a weak D call TRBD2 (6 bases). Trimming pared 7 bases from V and 6 bases from J, leaving 12 bases between. Germline lookup yields CDR1 SQVTM and CDR2 ANQGSEA. The CDR3 spans 12 residues.

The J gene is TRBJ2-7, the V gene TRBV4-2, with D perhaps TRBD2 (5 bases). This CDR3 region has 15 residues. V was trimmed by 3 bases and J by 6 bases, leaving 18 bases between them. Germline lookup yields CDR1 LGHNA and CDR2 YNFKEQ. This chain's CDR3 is CASSQEDSERREQYF. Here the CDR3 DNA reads TGTGCCAGCAGCCAGGAGGACTCCGAGAGACGCGAGCAGTACTTC.

The CDR3 coding sequence is TGTGCCAGCAGTTTAAGGAGGGACAAGGCCAATGAGCAGTTCTTC. It is translated as CASSLRRDKANEQFF. The chain carries TRBV27 and TRBJ2-1; D might be TRBD1 or TRBD2, each matching 6 bases. This CDR3 spans 15 amino acids. Germline CDR1 reads MNHEY; CDR2 reads SMNVEV (reference sequence). V lost 2 bases and J 6 bases, leaving 14 bases between the germline ends.

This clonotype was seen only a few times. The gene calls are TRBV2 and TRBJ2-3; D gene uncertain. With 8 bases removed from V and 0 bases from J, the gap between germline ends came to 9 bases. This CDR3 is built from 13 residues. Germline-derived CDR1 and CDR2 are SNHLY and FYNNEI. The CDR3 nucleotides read TGTGCCAGCGAGAGGTTTAGCACAGATACGCAGTATTTT. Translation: CASERFSTDTQYF.

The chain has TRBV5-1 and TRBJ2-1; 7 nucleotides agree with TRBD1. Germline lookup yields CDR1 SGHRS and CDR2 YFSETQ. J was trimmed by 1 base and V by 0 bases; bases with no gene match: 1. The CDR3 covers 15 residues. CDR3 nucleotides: TGCGCCAGCAGCTTGGTGGGACAGTCCTACAATGAGCAGTTCTTC. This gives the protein CASSLVGQSYNEQFF.

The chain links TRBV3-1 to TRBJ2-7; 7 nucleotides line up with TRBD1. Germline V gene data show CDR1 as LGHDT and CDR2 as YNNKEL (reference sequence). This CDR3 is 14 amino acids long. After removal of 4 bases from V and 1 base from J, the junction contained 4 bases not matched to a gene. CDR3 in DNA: TGTGCCAGCAGCCCGTGGACAGGATCCTACGAGCAGTACGTC. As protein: CASSPWTGSYEQYV.

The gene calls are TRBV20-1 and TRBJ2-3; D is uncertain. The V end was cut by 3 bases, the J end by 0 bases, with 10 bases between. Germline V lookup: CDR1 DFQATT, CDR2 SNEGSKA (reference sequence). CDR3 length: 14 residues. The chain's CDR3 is CSASDPSSTDTQYF. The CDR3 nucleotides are TGCAGTGCTAGCGACCCAAGTAGCACAGATACGCAGTATTTT.

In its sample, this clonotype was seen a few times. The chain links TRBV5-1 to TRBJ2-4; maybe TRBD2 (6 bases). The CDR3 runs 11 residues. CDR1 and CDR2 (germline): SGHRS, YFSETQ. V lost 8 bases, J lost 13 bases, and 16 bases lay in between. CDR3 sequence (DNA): TGCGCCAGTCCGGGACTCCGTTCACAGTACTTC. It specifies CASPGLRSQYF.

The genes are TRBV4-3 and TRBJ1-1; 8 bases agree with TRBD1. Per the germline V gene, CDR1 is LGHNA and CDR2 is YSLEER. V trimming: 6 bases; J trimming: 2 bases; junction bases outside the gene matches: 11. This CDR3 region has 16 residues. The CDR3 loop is CASRPGQVSINTEAFF. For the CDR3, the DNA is TGCGCCAGCAGGCCGGGACAGGTTTCCATTAACACTGAAGCTTTCTTT.

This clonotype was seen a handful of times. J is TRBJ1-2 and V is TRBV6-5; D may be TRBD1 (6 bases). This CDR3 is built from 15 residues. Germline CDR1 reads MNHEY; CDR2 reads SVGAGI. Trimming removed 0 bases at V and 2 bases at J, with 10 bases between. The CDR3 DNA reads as TGTGCCAGCAGTTACTCCAGCCAGGGGAACTATGGCTACACCTTC. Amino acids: CASSYSSQGNYGYTF.

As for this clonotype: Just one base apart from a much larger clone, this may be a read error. The CDR3: CASSFDSSYNSPLHF. CDR3 coding DNA: TGTGCCAGCAGCTTTGACAGCTCCTATAATTCACCCCTCCACTTT. This chain connects TRBV7-3 to TRBJ1-6, with D perhaps matching TRBD1 (5 bases). Germline-derived CDR1 and CDR2 are SGHTA and FQGTGA. CDR3 size: 15 residues. The V gene lost 3 bases and the J gene lost 0 bases, with 6 bases spanning the gap.

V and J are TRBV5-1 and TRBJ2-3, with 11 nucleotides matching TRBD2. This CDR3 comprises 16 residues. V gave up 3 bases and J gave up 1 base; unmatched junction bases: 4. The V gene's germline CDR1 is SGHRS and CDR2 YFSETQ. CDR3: CASSSGGLAGTDTQYF. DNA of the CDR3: TGCGCCAGCAGCTCGGGGGGACTAGCGGGCACAGATACGCAGTATTTT.

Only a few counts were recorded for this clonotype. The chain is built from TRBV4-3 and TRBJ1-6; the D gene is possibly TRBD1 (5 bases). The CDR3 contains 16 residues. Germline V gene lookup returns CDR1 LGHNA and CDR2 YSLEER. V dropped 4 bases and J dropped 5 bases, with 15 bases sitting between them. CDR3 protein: CASSRNPGQDNSPLHF. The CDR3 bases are TGCGCCAGCAGCCGAAATCCGGGGCAGGATAATTCACCCCTCCACTTT.

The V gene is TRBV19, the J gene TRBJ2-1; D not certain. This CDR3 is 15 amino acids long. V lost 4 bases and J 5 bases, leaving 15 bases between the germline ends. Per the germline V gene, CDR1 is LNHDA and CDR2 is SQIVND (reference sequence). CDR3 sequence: CASSTGPGYDNEQFF. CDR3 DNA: TGTGCCAGTAGTACTGGACCGGGTTACGACAATGAGCAGTTCTTC.

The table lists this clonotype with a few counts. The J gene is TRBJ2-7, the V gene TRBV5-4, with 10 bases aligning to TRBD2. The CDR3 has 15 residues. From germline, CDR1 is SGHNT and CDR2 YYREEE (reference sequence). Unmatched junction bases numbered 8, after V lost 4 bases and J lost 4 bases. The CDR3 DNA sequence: TGTGCCAGCAGCCTCAGCGGGGGGGATCTATACGAGCAGTACGTC. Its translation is CASSLSGGDLYEQYV.

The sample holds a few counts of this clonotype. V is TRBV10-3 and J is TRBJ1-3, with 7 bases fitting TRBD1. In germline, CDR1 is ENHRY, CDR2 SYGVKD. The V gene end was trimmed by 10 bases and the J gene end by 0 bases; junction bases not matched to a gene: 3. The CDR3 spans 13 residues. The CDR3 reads CATGTASGNTIYF. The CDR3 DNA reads TGTGCCACCGGGACAGCCTCTGGAAACACCATATATTTT.

As DNA, the CDR3 is TGCAGTGCTAGAGTGACTCCAGAGACCCAGTACTTC. Translating gives CSARVTPETQYF. The chain combines TRBV20-1 with TRBJ2-5; D gene unclear. The CDR3 is 12 amino acids. CDR1 is DFQATT and CDR2 is SNEGSKA in the germline V gene (reference sequence). The germline V and J ends were trimmed by 1 base and 4 bases, with 7 bases remaining between them.

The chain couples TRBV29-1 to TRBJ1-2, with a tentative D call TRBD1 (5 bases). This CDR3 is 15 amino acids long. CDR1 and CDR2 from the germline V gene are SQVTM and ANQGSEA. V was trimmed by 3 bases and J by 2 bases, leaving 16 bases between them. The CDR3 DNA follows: TGCAGCGTTGATGGGGCCCCTCGGGCCAACTATGGCTACACCTTC. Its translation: CSVDGAPRANYGYTF.